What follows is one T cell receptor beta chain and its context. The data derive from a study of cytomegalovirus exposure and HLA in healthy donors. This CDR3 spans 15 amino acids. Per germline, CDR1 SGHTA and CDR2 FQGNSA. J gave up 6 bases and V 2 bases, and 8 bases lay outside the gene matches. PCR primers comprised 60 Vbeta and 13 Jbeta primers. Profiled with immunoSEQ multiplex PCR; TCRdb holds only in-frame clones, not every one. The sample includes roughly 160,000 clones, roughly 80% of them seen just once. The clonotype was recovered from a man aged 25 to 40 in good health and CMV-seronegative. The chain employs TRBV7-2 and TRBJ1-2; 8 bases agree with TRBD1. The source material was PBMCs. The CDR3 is CASSLQDRVENGYTF. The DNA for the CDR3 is TGTGCCAGCAGCTTACAGGACAGGGTTGAGAATGGCTACACCTTC. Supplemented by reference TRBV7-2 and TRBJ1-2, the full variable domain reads GAGVSQSPSNKVTEKGKDVELRCDPISGHTALYWYRQSLGQGLEFLIYFQGNSAPDKSGLPSDRFSAERTGGSVSTLTIQRTQQEDSAVYLCASSLQDRVENGYTFGSGTRLTVV.